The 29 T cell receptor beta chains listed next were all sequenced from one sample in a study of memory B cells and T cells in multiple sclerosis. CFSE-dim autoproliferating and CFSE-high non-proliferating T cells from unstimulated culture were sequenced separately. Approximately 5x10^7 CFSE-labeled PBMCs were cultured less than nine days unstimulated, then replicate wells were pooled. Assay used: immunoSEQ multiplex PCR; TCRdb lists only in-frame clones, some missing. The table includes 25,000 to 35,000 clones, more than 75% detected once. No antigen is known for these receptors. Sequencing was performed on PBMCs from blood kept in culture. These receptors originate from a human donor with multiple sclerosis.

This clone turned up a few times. The CDR3 is CSVGEPGTGALEDTGELFF. Here the CDR3 DNA reads TGCAGCGTTGGGGAACCCGGGACAGGGGCTCTAGAGGACACCGGGGAGCTGTTTTTT. The chain employs TRBV29-1 and TRBJ2-2, with 10 bases that match TRBD1. Germline CDR1 reads SQVTM; CDR2 reads ANQGSEA. Germline trimming cut 4 bases from V and 3 bases from J; bases unmatched to any gene: 17. The CDR3 is 19 residues long.

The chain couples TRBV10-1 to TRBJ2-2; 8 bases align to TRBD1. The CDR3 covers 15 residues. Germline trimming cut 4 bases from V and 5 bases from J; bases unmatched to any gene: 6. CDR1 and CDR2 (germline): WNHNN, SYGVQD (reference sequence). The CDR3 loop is CASSAGRGLTGELFF. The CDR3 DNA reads TGCGCCAGCAGTGCTGGCAGGGGGCTAACCGGGGAGCTGTTTTTT.

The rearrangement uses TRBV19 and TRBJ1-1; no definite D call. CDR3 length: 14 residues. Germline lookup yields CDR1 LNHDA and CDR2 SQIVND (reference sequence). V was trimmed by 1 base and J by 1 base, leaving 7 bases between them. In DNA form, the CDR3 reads TGTGCCAGTAGTATAGCCATCCGGAACACTGAAGCTTTCTTT. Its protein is CASSIAIRNTEAFF.

This CDR3 is CASSLNSRSETQYF. DNA of the CDR3: TGTGCCAGCAGCTTAAACAGCCGGTCCGAGACCCAGTACTTC. The chain uses TRBV7-8 and TRBJ2-5; D is unclear. CDR3 length: 14 amino acids. Germline V gives CDR1 SGHVS, CDR2 FQNEAQ. V lost 2 bases and J lost 5, with 12 bases in between.

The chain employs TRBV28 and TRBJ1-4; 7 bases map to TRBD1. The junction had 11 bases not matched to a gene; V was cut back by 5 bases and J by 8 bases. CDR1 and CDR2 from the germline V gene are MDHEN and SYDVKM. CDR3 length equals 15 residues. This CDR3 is CASSILDRADEKLFF. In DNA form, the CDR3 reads TGTGCCAGCAGTATACTCGACAGGGCGGACGAAAAACTGTTTTTT. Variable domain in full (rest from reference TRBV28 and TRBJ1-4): DVKVTQSSRYLVKRTGEKVFLECVQDMDHENMFWYRQDPGLGLRLIYFSYDVKMKEKGDIPEGYSVSREKKERFSLILESASTNQTSMYLCASSILDRADEKLFFGSGTQLSVL.

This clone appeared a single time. The CDR3 here is CASGLVLGRSGYNSPLHF. CDR3 coding DNA: TGTGCTAGTGGTTTGGTACTGGGCAGGTCAGGATATAATTCACCCCTCCACTTT. The chain couples TRBV12-5 to TRBJ1-6; D not certain. V gave up 0 bases and J gave up 4 bases, with 16 bases separating them. The V gene's germline CDR1 is LGHNT and CDR2 FRNRAP. There are 18 residues in the CDR3.

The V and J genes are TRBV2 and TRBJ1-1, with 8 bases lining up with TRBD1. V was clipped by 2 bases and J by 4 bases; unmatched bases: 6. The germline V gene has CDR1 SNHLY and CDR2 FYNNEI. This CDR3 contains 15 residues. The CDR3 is CASSEIGQGITEAFF. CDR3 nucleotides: TGTGCCAGCAGTGAAATCGGACAGGGAATCACTGAAGCTTTCTTT.

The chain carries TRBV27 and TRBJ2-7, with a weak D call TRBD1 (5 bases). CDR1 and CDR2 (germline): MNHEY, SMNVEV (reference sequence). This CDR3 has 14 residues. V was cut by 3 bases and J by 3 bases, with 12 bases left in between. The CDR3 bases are TGTGCCAGCAGTTTCGGCAGGGCTAACTACGAGCAGTACTTC. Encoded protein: CASSFGRANYEQYF.

For the CDR3, the DNA is TGCGCCAGCAGCTTTTACGGACTAGCGGGAGATAGCACAGATACGCAGTATTTT. Translation: CASSFYGLAGDSTDTQYF. The chain carries TRBV5-1 and TRBJ2-3; 13 bases map to TRBD2. Trimming at V came to 2 bases and at J to 0 bases, leaving 6 bases not matched to a gene. The CDR3 has 18 residues. CDR1 and CDR2 from the germline V gene are SGHRS and YFSETQ.

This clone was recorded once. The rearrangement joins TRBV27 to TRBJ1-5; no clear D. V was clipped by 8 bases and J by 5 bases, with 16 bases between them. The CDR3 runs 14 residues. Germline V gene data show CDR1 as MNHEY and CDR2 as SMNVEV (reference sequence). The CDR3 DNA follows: TGTGCCAGCGCGATTGGGCAGAATTATCAGCCCCAGCATTTT. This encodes CASAIGQNYQPQHF.

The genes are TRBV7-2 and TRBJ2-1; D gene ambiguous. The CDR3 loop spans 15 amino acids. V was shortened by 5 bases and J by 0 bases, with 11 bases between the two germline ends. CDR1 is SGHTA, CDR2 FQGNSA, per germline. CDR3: CASSPDFRSYNEQFF. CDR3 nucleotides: TGTGCCAGCAGCCCTGACTTCCGCTCCTACAATGAGCAGTTCTTC. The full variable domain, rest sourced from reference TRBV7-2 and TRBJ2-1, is GAGVSQSPSNKVTEKGKDVELRCDPISGHTALYWYRQSLGQGLEFLIYFQGNSAPDKSGLPSDRFSAERTGGSVSTLTIQRTQQEDSAVYLCASSPDFRSYNEQFFGPGTRLTVL.

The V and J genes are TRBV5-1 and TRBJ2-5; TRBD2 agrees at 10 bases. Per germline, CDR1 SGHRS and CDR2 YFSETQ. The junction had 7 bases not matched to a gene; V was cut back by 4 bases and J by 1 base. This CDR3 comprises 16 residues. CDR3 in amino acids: CASSPPLAGGQETQYF. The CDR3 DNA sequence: TGCGCCAGCAGCCCGCCCTTAGCGGGGGGCCAAGAGACCCAGTACTTC.

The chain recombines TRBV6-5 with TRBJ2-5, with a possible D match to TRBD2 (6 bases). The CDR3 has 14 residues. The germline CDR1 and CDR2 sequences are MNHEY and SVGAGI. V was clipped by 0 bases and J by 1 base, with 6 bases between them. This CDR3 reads CASSYSSGQETQYF. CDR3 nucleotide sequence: TGTGCCAGCAGTTACTCTAGCGGCCAAGAGACCCAGTACTTC.

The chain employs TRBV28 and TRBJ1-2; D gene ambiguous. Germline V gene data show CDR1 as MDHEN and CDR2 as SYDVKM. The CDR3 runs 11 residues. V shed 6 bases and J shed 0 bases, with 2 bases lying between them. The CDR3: CASRANYGYTF. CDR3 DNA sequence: TGTGCCAGCAGGGCTAACTATGGCTACACCTTC.

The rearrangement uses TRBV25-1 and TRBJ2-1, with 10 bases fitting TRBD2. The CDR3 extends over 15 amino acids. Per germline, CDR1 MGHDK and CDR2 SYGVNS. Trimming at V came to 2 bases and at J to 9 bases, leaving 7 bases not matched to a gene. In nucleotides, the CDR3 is TGTGCCAGCAGTGAAAGGCTAGCGGGAGTACTTGAGCAGTTCTTC. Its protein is CASSERLAGVLEQFF.

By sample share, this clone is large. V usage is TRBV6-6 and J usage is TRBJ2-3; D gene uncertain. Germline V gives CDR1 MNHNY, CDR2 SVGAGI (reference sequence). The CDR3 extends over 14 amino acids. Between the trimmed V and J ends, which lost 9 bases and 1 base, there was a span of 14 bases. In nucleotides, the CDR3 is TGTGCCAGTTCGGTCCTTGAGGGCACAGATACGCAGTATTTT. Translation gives CASSVLEGTDTQYF.

CDR3 sequence (DNA): TGTGCCAGCTCACCACCTCCTGGGGCCGAGCAGTTCTTC. This encodes CASSPPPGAEQFF. The V gene is TRBV18, the J gene TRBJ2-1; tentative D call: TRBD1 (5 bases). CDR3 length equals 13 residues. The V gene's germline CDR1 is KGHSH and CDR2 LQKENI. V gave up 0 bases and J gave up 10 bases, with 10 bases separating them.

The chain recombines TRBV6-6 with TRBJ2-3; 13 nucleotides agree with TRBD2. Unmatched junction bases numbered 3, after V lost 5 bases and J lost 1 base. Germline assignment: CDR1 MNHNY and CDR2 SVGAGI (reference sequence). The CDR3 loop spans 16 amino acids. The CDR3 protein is CASSLLAGGGTDTQYF. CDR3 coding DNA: TGTGCCAGCAGTCTACTAGCGGGGGGGGGCACAGATACGCAGTATTTT.

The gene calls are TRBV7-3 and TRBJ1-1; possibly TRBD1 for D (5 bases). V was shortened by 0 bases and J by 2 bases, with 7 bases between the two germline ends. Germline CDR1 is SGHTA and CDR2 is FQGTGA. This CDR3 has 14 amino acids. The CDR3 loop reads CASSLTGGNTEAFF. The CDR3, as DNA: TGTGCCAGCAGCTTAACTGGGGGAAACACTGAAGCTTTCTTT.

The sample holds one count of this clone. CDR3 sequence: CASSGTVGRAANEKLFF. The DNA for the CDR3 is TGTGCCAGCAGTGGGACAGTAGGGAGGGCGGCTAATGAAAAACTGTTTTTT. The chain employs TRBV28 and TRBJ1-4, with 7 bases that match TRBD1. The CDR3 is 17 amino acids. Germline V CDR1 and CDR2: MDHEN, SYDVKM. Trimming removed 5 bases from V and 3 bases from J; junction bases left unmatched: 12.

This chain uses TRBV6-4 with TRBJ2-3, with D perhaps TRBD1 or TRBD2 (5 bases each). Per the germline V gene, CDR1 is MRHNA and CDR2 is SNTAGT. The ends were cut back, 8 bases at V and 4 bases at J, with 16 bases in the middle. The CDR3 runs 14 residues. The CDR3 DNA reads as TGTGCCAGCCGGGTGGGACCTGCGGCAGATACGCAGTATTTT. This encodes CASRVGPAADTQYF.

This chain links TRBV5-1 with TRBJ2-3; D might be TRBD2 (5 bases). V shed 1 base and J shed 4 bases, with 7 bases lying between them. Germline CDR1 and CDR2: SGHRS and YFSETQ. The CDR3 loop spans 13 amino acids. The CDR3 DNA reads TGCGCCAGCAGCTTGACGGGGTCAGATACGCAGTATTTT. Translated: CASSLTGSDTQYF.

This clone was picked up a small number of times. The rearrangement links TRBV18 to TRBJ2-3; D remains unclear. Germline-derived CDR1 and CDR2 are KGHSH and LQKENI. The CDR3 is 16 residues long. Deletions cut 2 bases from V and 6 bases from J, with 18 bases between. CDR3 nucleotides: TGTGCCAGCTCACCAGAGGCTAGTACGAAGGTGGATACGCAGTATTTT. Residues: CASSPEASTKVDTQYF.

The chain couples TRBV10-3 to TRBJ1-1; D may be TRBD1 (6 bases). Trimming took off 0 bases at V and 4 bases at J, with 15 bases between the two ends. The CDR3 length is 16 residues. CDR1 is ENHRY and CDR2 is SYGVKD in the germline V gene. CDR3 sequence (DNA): TGTGCCATCAGTGAGTCGATTGGAAAGGGGGGCACTGAAGCTTTCTTT. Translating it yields CAISESIGKGGTEAFF.

DNA for the CDR3: TGTGCCAGCAGCTTAGCGGGACAGAAATACGAGCAGTACTTC. Translating gives CASSLAGQKYEQYF. The rearrangement links TRBV7-9 to TRBJ2-7; TRBD1 agrees at 7 bases. Germline values: CDR1 SEHNR, CDR2 FQNEAQ (reference sequence). V lost 0 bases, J lost 4 bases, and 3 bases stayed unmatched. The CDR3 loop spans 14 amino acids.

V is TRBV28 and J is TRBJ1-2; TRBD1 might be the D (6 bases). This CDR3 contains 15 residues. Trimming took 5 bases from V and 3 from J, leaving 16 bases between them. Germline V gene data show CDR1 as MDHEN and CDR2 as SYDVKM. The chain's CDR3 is CASSPPWGGHYGYTF. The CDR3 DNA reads TGTGCCAGCAGTCCCCCCTGGGGGGGGCACTATGGCTACACCTTC.

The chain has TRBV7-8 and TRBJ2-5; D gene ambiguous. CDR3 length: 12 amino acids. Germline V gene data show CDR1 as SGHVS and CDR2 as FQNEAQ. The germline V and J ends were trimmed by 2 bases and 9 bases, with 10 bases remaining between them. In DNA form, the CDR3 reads TGTGCCAGCAGCTTATCGCTCTCCCCCCAGTACTTC. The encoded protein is CASSLSLSPQYF.

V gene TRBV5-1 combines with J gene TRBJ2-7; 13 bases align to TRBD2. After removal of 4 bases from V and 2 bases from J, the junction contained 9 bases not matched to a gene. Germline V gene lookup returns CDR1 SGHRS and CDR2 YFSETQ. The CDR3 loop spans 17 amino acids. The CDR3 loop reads CASSPGTSGIVPYEQYF. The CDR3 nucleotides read TGCGCCAGCAGCCCCGGGACTAGCGGGATTGTACCCTACGAGCAGTACTTC.

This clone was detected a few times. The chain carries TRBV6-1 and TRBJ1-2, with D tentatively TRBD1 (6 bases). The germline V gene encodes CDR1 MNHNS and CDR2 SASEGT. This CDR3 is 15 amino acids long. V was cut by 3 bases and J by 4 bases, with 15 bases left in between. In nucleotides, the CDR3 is TGTGCCAGCAGTGATAGTCGGAGGGGGGCCTATGGCTACACCTTC. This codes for CASSDSRRGAYGYTF.